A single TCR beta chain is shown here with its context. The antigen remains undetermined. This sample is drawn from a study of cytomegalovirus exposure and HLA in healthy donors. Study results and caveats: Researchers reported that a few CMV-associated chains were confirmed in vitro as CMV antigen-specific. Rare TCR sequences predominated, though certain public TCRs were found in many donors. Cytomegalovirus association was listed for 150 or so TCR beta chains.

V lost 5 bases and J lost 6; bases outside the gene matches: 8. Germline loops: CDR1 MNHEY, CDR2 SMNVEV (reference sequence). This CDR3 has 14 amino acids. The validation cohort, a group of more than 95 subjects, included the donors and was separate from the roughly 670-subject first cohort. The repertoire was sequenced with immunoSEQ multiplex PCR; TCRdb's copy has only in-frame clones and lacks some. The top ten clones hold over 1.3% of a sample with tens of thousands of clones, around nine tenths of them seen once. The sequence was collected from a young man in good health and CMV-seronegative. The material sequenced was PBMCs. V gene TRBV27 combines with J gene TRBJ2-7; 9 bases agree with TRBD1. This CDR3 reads CASSPRDRATEQYF. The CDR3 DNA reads TGTGCCAGCAGTCCCCGGGACAGGGCGACCGAGCAGTACTTC.